This T cell receptor (beta chain) was observed in a study of T cell repertoires in cytomegalovirus infection. Looking at the study overall: Public TCR beta signatures indicated both CMV infection and matching HLA type.

Study conclusions and caveats: It was HLA-C-restricted CMV-specific TCR beta clonotypes that dominated the response ex vivo.

MiXCR, run by TCRdb on the reads, gives a single entry per CDR3 protein. This table holds fewer than 200,000 distinct CDR3 sequences, approximately 15% found once. There are a few counts of this clonotype. The antigen is unknown. This clonotype was sampled from a human donor in good health (CMV status not recorded). Some clones in this sample may be carry-over from other donors' samples. What was sequenced was PBMCs.

CDR3 coding DNA: TGCGCCAGCAGTCCGGGACAGGCAGTACCTATTGCAGCTTTCTTT. It is translated as CASSPGQAVPIAAFF. The J gene is TRBJ1-1, the V gene TRBV10-1, with 8 bases fitting TRBD1. CDR3 length: 15 residues. Looked up from germline, CDR1 is WNHNN and CDR2 is SYGVQD (reference sequence). V was pared by 5 bases and J by 10 bases, with 15 bases of the junction left unmatched.